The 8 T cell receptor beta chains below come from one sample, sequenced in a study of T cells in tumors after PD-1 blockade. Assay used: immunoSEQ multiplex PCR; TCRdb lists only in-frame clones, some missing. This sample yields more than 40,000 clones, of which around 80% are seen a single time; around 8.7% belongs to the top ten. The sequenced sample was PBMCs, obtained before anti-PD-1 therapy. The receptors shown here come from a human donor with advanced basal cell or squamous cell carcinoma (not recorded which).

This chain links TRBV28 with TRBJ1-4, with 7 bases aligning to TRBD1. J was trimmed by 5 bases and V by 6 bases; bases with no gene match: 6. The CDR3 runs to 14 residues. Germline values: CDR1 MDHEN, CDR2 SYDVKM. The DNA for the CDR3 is TGTGCCAGCAGCCAACCAGGGGGGAATGAAAAACTGTTTTTT. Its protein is CASSQPGGNEKLFF.

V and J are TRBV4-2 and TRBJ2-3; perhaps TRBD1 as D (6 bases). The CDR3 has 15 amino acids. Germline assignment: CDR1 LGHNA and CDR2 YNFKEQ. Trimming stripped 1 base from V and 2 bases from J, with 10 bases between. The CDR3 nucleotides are TGTGCCAGCAGCCAAGGGACAGCCTACACAGATACGCAGTATTTT. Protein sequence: CASSQGTAYTDTQYF.

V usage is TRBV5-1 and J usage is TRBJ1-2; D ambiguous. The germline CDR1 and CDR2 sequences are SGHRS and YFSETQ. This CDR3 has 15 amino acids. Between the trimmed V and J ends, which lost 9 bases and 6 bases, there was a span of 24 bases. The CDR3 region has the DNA TGCGCCACCGAGCTTTATCCTGGCTCACCGGATGGCTACACCTTC. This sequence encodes CATELYPGSPDGYTF.

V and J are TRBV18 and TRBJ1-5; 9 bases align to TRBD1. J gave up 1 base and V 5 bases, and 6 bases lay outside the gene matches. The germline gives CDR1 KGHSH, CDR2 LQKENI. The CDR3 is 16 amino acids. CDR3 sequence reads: CASSDTDRGSNQPQHF. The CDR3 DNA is TGTGCCAGCTCAGATACGGACAGGGGAAGCAATCAGCCCCAGCATTTT. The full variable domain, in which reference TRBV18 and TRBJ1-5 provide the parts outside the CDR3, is NAGVMQNPRHLVRRRGQEARLRCSPMKGHSHVYWYRQLPEEGLKFMVYLQKENIIDESGMPKERFSAEFPKEGPSILRIQQVVRGDSAAYFCASSDTDRGSNQPQHFGDGTRLSIL.

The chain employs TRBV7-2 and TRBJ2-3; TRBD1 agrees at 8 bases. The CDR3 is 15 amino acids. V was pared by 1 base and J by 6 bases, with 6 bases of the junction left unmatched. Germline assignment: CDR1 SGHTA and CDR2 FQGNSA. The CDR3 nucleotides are TGTGCCAGCAGCTTAGTTGGGCAGGGGGCGGATACGCAGTATTTT. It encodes CASSLVGQGADTQYF.

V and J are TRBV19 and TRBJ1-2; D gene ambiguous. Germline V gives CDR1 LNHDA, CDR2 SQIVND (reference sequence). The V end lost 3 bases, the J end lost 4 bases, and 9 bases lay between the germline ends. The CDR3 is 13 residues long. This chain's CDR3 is CASSISGFYGYTF. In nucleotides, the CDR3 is TGTGCCAGTAGTATTTCGGGATTCTATGGCTACACCTTC.

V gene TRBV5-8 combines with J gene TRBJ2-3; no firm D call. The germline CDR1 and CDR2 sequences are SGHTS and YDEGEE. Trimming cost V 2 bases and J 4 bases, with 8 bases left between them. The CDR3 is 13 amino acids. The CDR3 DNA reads TGTGCCAGCAGCTTCAGAAGTGCAGATACGCAGTATTTT. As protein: CASSFRSADTQYF.

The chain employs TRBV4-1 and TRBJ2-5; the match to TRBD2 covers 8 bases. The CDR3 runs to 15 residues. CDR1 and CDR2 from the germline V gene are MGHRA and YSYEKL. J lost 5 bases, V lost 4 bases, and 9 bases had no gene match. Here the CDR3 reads CASSLNGGGGETQYF. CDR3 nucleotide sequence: TGCGCCAGCAGCCTAAACGGGGGGGGCGGGGAGACCCAGTACTTC.